These 24 T cell receptor beta chains were all obtained from the same sample, sequenced in a study of early stage breast cancer tumors. This table comes from immunoSEQ multiplex PCR, and its TCRdb copy is limited to in-frame clones, with some not included. Counted here are 9,500 to 11,000 clones, 70% to 80% occurring once; the ten biggest clones make up approximately 14%. The specimen was breast tumor tissue. These receptors came from a person aged 70 to 85 with breast cancer.

This rearrangement joins TRBV19 to TRBJ1-5; D gene unclear. The CDR3 length is 13 residues. Germline V gene sequence: CDR1 LNHDA, CDR2 SQIVND (reference sequence). The germline V and J ends were trimmed by 5 bases and 5 bases, with 10 bases remaining between them. Here the CDR3 reads CASSSGLYQPQHF. The CDR3 DNA sequence: TGTGCCAGTAGTTCGGGTCTTTATCAGCCCCAGCATTTT.

The chain has TRBV4-2 and TRBJ2-1, with D possibly TRBD1 on 6 matching bases. Trimming removed 0 bases from V and 8 bases from J, with 20 bases in between. Germline V gene data show CDR1 as LGHNA and CDR2 as YNFKEQ. CDR3 size: 17 residues. The DNA of the CDR3 is TGTGCCAGCAGCCAAGATTTACAGGGATTTAGGGAATATGAGCAGTTCTTC. Its translation: CASSQDLQGFREYEQFF.

This clone was seen once. The V call is TRBV28, the J call TRBJ2-2; a weak D match, TRBD1 (5 bases). CDR1 MDHEN and CDR2 SYDVKM come from the germline V gene. This CDR3 comprises 16 residues. V was shortened by 5 bases and J by 8 bases, with 21 bases between the two germline ends. CDR3 region: CASSERGWTPRGELFF. The CDR3 bases are TGTGCCAGCAGTGAAAGGGGTTGGACCCCAAGGGGGGAGCTGTTTTTT. Full variable domain (outside the CDR3, taken from reference TRBV28 and TRBJ2-2): DVKVTQSSRYLVKRTGEKVFLECVQDMDHENMFWYRQDPGLGLRLIYFSYDVKMKEKGDIPEGYSVSREKKERFSLILESASTNQTSMYLCASSERGWTPRGELFFGEGSRLTVL.

The chain links TRBV7-2 to TRBJ2-7; D is ambiguous. The CDR3 is 14 residues long. V shed 3 bases and J shed 3 bases, with 12 bases lying between them. Germline V lookup: CDR1 SGHTA, CDR2 FQGNSA. The CDR3 nucleotides read TGTGCCAGCAGCTTCGTCAACTCGATCTACGAGCAGTACTTC. It translates to CASSFVNSIYEQYF.

V is TRBV19 and J is TRBJ1-5, with D perhaps matching TRBD1 (6 bases). The CDR3 is 14 amino acids. CDR1 and CDR2 (germline): LNHDA, SQIVND (reference sequence). Deletions cut 6 bases from V and 6 bases from J, with 15 bases between. The CDR3 is CASSSQGSGQPQHF. DNA of the CDR3: TGTGCCAGTAGCTCTCAGGGGTCGGGTCAGCCCCAGCATTTT.

This clone was observed a handful of times. This chain links TRBV30 with TRBJ1-6, with 9 bases aligning to TRBD1. Looked up from germline, CDR1 is GTSNPN and CDR2 is SVGIG (reference sequence). Germline trimming cut 0 bases from V and 9 bases from J; bases unmatched to any gene: 3. The CDR3 extends over 14 amino acids. The CDR3 protein is CAWSVGTGSSPLHF. The CDR3 DNA is TGTGCCTGGAGTGTAGGGACAGGGAGTTCACCCCTCCACTTT.

This chain joins TRBV18 and TRBJ2-5; possible D gene TRBD2, 6 bases. Germline V gene lookup returns CDR1 KGHSH and CDR2 LQKENI. Trimming removed 3 bases at V and 0 bases at J, with 17 bases between. The CDR3 spans 17 residues. This chain's CDR3 is CASSPSARAGDQETQYF. The CDR3 DNA reads as TGTGCCAGCTCACCCTCCGCGAGAGCGGGCGACCAAGAGACCCAGTACTTC.

V gene TRBV30 combines with J gene TRBJ1-6; D not resolved. The length of the CDR3 is 14 residues. In germline, CDR1 is GTSNPN, CDR2 SVGIG (reference sequence). Trimming removed 2 bases at V and 13 bases at J, with 18 bases between. CDR3 region: CAWSMGGPARPLHF. CDR3 nucleotides: TGTGCCTGGAGTATGGGAGGGCCCGCTAGGCCCCTCCACTTT.

Details on this clone: An end of the junction differs from the germline gene, which may be a read error. J is TRBJ1-2 and V is TRBV27, with 7 positions matching TRBD1. The germline V gene encodes CDR1 MNHEY and CDR2 SMNVEV (reference sequence). The CDR3 sequence is 17 residues long. Written as DNA, the CDR3 is TGTGCCAGCAGTCTATCCGGGCAGGGGGGTTTTAACTATGGCTACACCTTC. This encodes CASSLSGQGGFNYGYTF.

Written as DNA, the CDR3 is TGTGCCAGCAGCCCCCGGACAGGGGGGAACACTGAAGCTTTCTTT. Translation: CASSPRTGGNTEAFF. The J gene is TRBJ1-1, the V gene TRBV5-4; 10 bases line up with TRBD1. V was pared by 4 bases and J by 1 base, with 4 bases of the junction left unmatched. There are 15 residues in the CDR3. Germline CDR1 reads SGHNT; CDR2 reads YYREEE (reference sequence).

The rearrangement links TRBV4-2 to TRBJ1-2, with 9 bases identical to TRBD1. The CDR3 has 17 residues. Germline trimming cut 1 base from V and 4 bases from J; bases unmatched to any gene: 10. Germline CDR1 LGHNA, CDR2 YNFKEQ. The CDR3 sequence: CASSQGEGQGLGYGYTF. CDR3 nucleotide sequence: TGTGCCAGCAGCCAAGGGGAGGGACAGGGTTTAGGCTATGGCTACACCTTC.

This clone was picked up one time. The CDR3 sequence is CASSHMTGGNQPQHF. CDR3 bases: TGTGCCAGCAGCCATATGACAGGGGGCAATCAGCCCCAGCATTTT. The gene calls are TRBV4-2 and TRBJ1-5; the match to TRBD1 covers 8 bases. Trimming at V came to 3 bases and at J to 2 bases, leaving 3 bases not matched to a gene. The CDR3 spans 15 residues. CDR1 is LGHNA and CDR2 is YNFKEQ in the germline V gene.

The chain recombines TRBV7-9 with TRBJ1-2; possible D gene TRBD1, 6 bases. Per the germline V gene, CDR1 is SEHNR and CDR2 is FQNEAQ (reference sequence). V gave up 3 bases and J gave up 8 bases, with 13 bases separating them. This CDR3 region has 13 residues. CDR3 DNA sequence: TGTGCCAGCAGCTTCACAGGGAATGAGGGCTACACCTTC. Its translation is CASSFTGNEGYTF.

J is TRBJ1-5 and V is TRBV7-2, with a weak D call TRBD1 (5 bases). The germline V and J ends were trimmed by 3 bases and 7 bases, with 16 bases remaining between them. From germline, CDR1 is SGHTA and CDR2 FQGNSA. CDR3 size: 15 residues. Written as DNA, the CDR3 is TGTGCCAGCAGCTTCATCGTTGGGGGGTTCCAGCCCCAGCATTTT. It translates to CASSFIVGGFQPQHF.

The chain combines TRBV5-6 with TRBJ2-5; unclear D gene. CDR3 length: 16 amino acids. Trimming pared 4 bases from V and 3 bases from J, leaving 19 bases between. Per the germline V gene, CDR1 is SGHDT and CDR2 is YYEEEE. DNA for the CDR3: TGTGCCAGCAGCCCTTACCTAGAGTTATACAAAGAGACCCAGTACTTC. Translating it yields CASSPYLELYKETQYF.

J is TRBJ1-2 and V is TRBV5-1; D gene unclear. The CDR3 is made up of 15 amino acids. The germline CDR1 and CDR2 sequences are SGHRS and YFSETQ. Trimming shortened V by 4 bases and J by 2 bases, and 15 bases separated the two germline ends. The CDR3 DNA reads as TGCGCCAGCAGCCCGTCTTTAGGAGAAAACTATGGCTACACCTTC. Translated, it gives CASSPSLGENYGYTF.

The rearrangement joins TRBV7-9 to TRBJ2-3, with 10 bases matching TRBD2. Germline CDR1 reads SEHNR; CDR2 reads FQNEAQ (reference sequence). Unmatched junction bases numbered 3, after V lost 5 bases and J lost 1 base. The CDR3 has 15 residues. CDR3 sequence: CASSPGLARTDTQYF. The CDR3 bases are TGTGCCAGCAGCCCGGGACTAGCGCGCACAGATACGCAGTATTTT.

The V and J genes are TRBV6-1 and TRBJ2-5; perhaps TRBD1 as D (6 bases). V was cut by 6 bases and J by 8 bases, with 16 bases left in between. Germline CDR1 MNHNS, CDR2 SASEGT. This CDR3 spans 13 amino acids. The CDR3 reads CASSRAGDGTQYF. In nucleotides, the CDR3 is TGTGCCAGCAGCCGAGCAGGGGATGGTACCCAGTACTTC.

The rearrangement uses TRBV5-1 and TRBJ2-1, with TRBD1 as a possible D gene (5 bases). CDR3 length: 14 amino acids. The V gene's germline CDR1 is SGHRS and CDR2 YFSETQ. Between the trimmed V and J ends, which lost 2 bases and 6 bases, there was a span of 12 bases. In nucleotides, the CDR3 is TGCGCCAGCAGCTTAAGGGGTCGGACCAATGAGCAGTTCTTC. This codes for CASSLRGRTNEQFF.

The chain uses TRBV19 and TRBJ1-5; tentative D call: TRBD1 (6 bases). CDR3 length equals 15 residues. Trimming removed 1 base at V and 7 bases at J, with 14 bases between. CDR1 and CDR2 (germline): LNHDA, SQIVND (reference sequence). The CDR3 region is CASSIGGRGGQPQHF. The CDR3, as DNA: TGTGCCAGTAGTATAGGGGGCAGGGGCGGACAGCCCCAGCATTTT.

The gene calls are TRBV7-2 and TRBJ2-3; D unclear. The V and J ends lost 3 bases and 6 bases respectively, with 10 bases between them. Germline loops: CDR1 SGHTA, CDR2 FQGNSA. The CDR3 is 13 amino acids. This chain's CDR3 is CASSFLSSDTQYF. Here the CDR3 DNA reads TGTGCCAGCAGCTTTTTGTCCTCGGATACGCAGTATTTT.

J is TRBJ2-3 and V is TRBV6-6; D remains ambiguous. Trimming took 4 bases from V and 3 from J, leaving 5 bases between them. Germline CDR1 MNHNY, CDR2 SVGAGI (reference sequence). The CDR3 contains 12 residues. CDR3 in amino acids: CASSSMTDTQYF. The CDR3 nucleotides are TGTGCCAGCAGTTCCATGACAGATACGCAGTATTTT.

This clone is termed medium-sized. CDR3 sequence (DNA): TGCGCCAGCAGCCTCACTAGGGCTAGCGGAGATACGCAGTATTTT. Residues: CASSLTRASGDTQYF. The rearrangement joins TRBV5-1 to TRBJ2-3; TRBD2 agrees at 7 bases. The V gene's germline CDR1 is SGHRS and CDR2 YFSETQ. The CDR3 spans 15 residues. Trimming at V came to 4 bases and at J to 5 bases, leaving 10 bases not matched to a gene.

This sequence joins TRBV5-8 and TRBJ2-6; D not resolved. V dropped 5 bases and J dropped 4 bases, with 7 bases sitting between them. CDR3 length: 13 residues. Germline V gene sequence: CDR1 SGHTS, CDR2 YDEGEE. CDR3 coding DNA: TGTGCCAGCAGGTATAGCGGGGCCAACGTCCTGACTTTC. Translating it yields CASRYSGANVLTF. The whole variable domain, remainder taken from reference TRBV5-8 and TRBJ2-6, is EAGVTQSPTHLIKTRGQQATLRCSPISGHTSVYWYQQALGLGLQFLLWYDEGEERNRGNFPPRFSGRQFPNYSSELNVNALELEDSALYLCASRYSGANVLTFGAGSRLTVL.